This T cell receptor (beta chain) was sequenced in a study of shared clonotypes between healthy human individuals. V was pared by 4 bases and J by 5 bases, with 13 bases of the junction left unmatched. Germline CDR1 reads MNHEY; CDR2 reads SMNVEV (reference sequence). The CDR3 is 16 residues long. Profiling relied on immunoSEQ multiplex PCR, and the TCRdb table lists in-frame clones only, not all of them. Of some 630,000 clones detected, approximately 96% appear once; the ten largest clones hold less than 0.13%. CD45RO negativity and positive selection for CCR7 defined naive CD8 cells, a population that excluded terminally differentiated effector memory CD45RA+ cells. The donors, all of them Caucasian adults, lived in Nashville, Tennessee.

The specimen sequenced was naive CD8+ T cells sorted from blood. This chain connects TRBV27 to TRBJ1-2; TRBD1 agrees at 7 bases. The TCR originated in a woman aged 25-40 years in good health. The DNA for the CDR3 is TGTGCCAGCAGTTCGCGGGACAGACCAGATTTATATGGCTACACCTTC. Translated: CASSSRDRPDLYGYTF.